This T cell receptor (beta chain) comes out of a study of blood T cells in healthy people across ages. A J-beta primer mix and a sample-barcoded 5' primer were used in a second PCR of roughly 7 to 12 cycles. Using its own MiXCR run on the 5' RACE reads, TCRdb lists one record per CDR3 protein. The sample has roughly 500,000 distinct CDR3 sequences, roughly a quarter seen once. The table lists this clonotype with a count of one. The receptor's source is a woman in her 70s in good health. The sequenced material came from blood.

CDR3: CATSRDGTDTQYF. CDR3 sequence (DNA): TGTGCCACCAGCAGGGACGGCACAGATACGCAGTATTTT. The rearrangement links TRBV15 to TRBJ2-3; no definite D call. CDR3 length: 13 amino acids. Germline CDR1 reads LNHNV; CDR2 reads YYDKDF (reference sequence). Trimming cost V 3 bases and J 1 base, with 5 bases left between them.